The 23 T cell receptor beta chains presented below share a single source sample, sequenced in a study of OX40 agonist ivuxolimab in advanced cancers. The table came from immunoSEQ multiplex PCR; TCRdb's copy has only in-frame clones and leaves some out. The table has tens of thousands of clones, 81% seen once; the top ten hold approximately 1%. Sequencing used CD4+ or CD8+ T cells sorted from blood, obtained in a trial of the OX40 agonist ivuxolimab. The source is an adult with an advanced solid tumor such as melanoma, head and neck, liver or kidney cancer.

As regards this clone: The sample contains more than one DNA sequence encoding this CDR3. The chain joins TRBV27 to TRBJ1-2; D gene unclear. This CDR3 is built from 14 residues. V lost 2 bases and J lost 1, with 8 bases in between. Germline CDR1 is MNHEY and CDR2 is SMNVEV (reference sequence). The CDR3 is CASSLGPVNYGYTF. Here the CDR3 DNA reads TGTGCCAGCAGTTTAGGTCCAGTTAACTATGGCTACACCTTC.

The rearrangement joins TRBV7-2 to TRBJ2-7; possible D gene TRBD2, 6 bases. Germline CDR1 and CDR2: SGHTA and FQGNSA. Trimming stripped 5 bases from V and 6 bases from J, with 23 bases between. The CDR3 is made up of 16 amino acids. The DNA of the CDR3 is TGTGCCAGCAGCCCGCGGGGAACGATAAATGGGGGCGAGCAGTACTTC. Its protein product is CASSPRGTINGGEQYF.

The chain links TRBV21-1 to TRBJ2-5; TRBD1 was called by the table and not checked on the DNA. TRBV21-1 is described as a pseudogene. The CDR3 extends over 14 amino acids. The CDR3 bases are TGTGCCAGCAGGTTCAGGGGGTCGTCGGAGACCCAGTACTTC. Its protein is CASRFRGSSETQYF.

This chain links TRBV9 with TRBJ1-1; TRBD1 matches 8 bases. Germline loops: CDR1 SGDLS, CDR2 YYNGEE. V gave up 3 bases and J gave up 5 bases; unmatched junction bases: 6. This CDR3 is built from 14 residues. The CDR3 reads CASSDTGGGTEAFF. The CDR3 region has the DNA TGTGCCAGCAGCGACACAGGGGGTGGGACTGAAGCTTTCTTT. Together with reference TRBV9 and TRBJ1-1, the CDR3 gives the full variable domain: DSGVTQTPKHLITATGQRVTLRCSPRSGDLSVYWYQQSLDQGLQFLIQYYNGEERAKGNILERFSAQQFPDLHSELNLSSLELGDSALYFCASSDTGGGTEAFFGQGTRLTVV.

The rearrangement uses TRBV2 and TRBJ2-1, with 10 bases that match TRBD1. J gave up 5 bases and V 6 bases, and 1 base lay outside the gene matches. Germline loops: CDR1 SNHLY, CDR2 FYNNEI. The CDR3 loop spans 13 amino acids. This CDR3 reads CASSGTGDNEQFF. In DNA, the CDR3 is TGTGCCAGCAGCGGGACAGGGGACAATGAGCAGTTCTTC.

The rearrangement uses TRBV21-1 and TRBJ2-2; no check of the table's D call, TRBD1, against the DNA was made. TRBV21-1 has pseudogene status. The CDR3 contains 16 residues. CDR3 sequence (DNA): TGTGCCAGCACCTATCGGGACAGGGCACCCACCGGGGAGCTGTTTTTT. Translating gives CASTYRDRAPTGELFF.

This clone was detected only once. The chain carries TRBV7-9 and TRBJ1-1; TRBD1 might be the D (5 bases). Trimming stripped 2 bases from V and 6 bases from J, with 13 bases between. Germline V gene data show CDR1 as SEHNR and CDR2 as FQNEAQ (reference sequence). The CDR3 spans 14 residues. CDR3 region: CASSLRGSGAEAFF. As DNA, the CDR3 is TGTGCCAGCAGCTTACGGGGGTCCGGCGCTGAAGCTTTCTTT. Full variable domain (missing parts from reference TRBV7-9 and TRBJ1-1): DTGVSQNPRHKITKRGQNVTFRCDPISEHNRLYWYRQTLGQGPEFLTYFQNEAQLEKSRLLSDRFSAERPKGSFSTLEIQRTEQGDSAMYLCASSLRGSGAEAFFGQGTRLTVV.

V is TRBV18 and J is TRBJ1-1; no firm D call. Trimming took off 6 bases at V and 4 bases at J, with 12 bases between the two ends. The germline CDR1 and CDR2 sequences are KGHSH and LQKENI. This CDR3 comprises 13 residues. The CDR3 is CASSPAASTEAFF. The CDR3 DNA reads TGTGCCAGCTCCCCGGCGGCATCCACTGAAGCTTTCTTT.

This chain joins TRBV11-2 and TRBJ1-1; D uncertain. The CDR3 loop spans 14 amino acids. V was pared by 2 bases and J by 1 base, with 8 bases between. The V gene's germline CDR1 is SGHAT and CDR2 FQNNGV. CDR3 DNA sequence: TGTGCCAGCAGCTTAATCCAGCCGAACACTGAAGCTTTCTTT. The encoded protein is CASSLIQPNTEAFF.

The rearrangement joins TRBV15 to TRBJ2-7; 8 positions agree with TRBD2. CDR1 is LNHNV and CDR2 is YYDKDF in the germline V gene (reference sequence). The junction had 10 bases not matched to a gene; V was cut back by 1 base and J by 5 bases. The CDR3 extends over 16 amino acids. CDR3 amino acids: CATSRGFGGASNEQYF. The CDR3, as DNA: TGTGCCACCAGCAGAGGGTTCGGGGGGGCCTCTAACGAGCAGTACTTC. Drawing the rest from reference TRBV15 and TRBJ2-7, the complete variable domain is DAMVIQNPRYQVTQFGKPVTLSCSQTLNHNVMYWYQQKSSQAPKLLFHYYDKDFNNEADTPDNFQSRRPNTSFCFLDIRSPGLGDTAMYLCATSRGFGGASNEQYFGPGTRLTVT.

This sequence joins TRBV6-4 and TRBJ1-2; D ambiguous. The CDR3 length is 13 residues. Per germline, CDR1 MRHNA and CDR2 SNTAGT. The ends were cut back, 6 bases at V and 5 bases at J, with 13 bases in the middle. CDR3 in amino acids: CASSSMSGYGYTF. The CDR3 DNA follows: TGTGCCAGCAGCTCTATGTCGGGGTATGGCTACACCTTC.

The chain uses TRBV5-4 and TRBJ2-5; 7 nucleotides line up with TRBD1. V lost 4 bases to trimming and J lost 9 bases; unmatched junction nucleotides: 6. The CDR3 runs 12 residues. Per the germline V gene, CDR1 is SGHNT and CDR2 is YYREEE (reference sequence). The CDR3, as DNA: TGTGCCAGCAGCGGGGGACAGTACCCCCAGTACTTC. Protein: CASSGGQYPQYF. The variable domain in full, with the rest retrieved from reference TRBV5-4 and TRBJ2-5, is ETGVTQSPTHLIKTRGQQVTLRCSSQSGHNTVSWYQQALGQGPQFIFQYYREEENGRGNFPPRFSGLQFPNYSSELNVNALELDDSALYLCASSGGQYPQYFGPGTRLLVL.

This rearrangement joins TRBV5-4 to TRBJ2-5; 7 positions match TRBD1. Germline assignment: CDR1 SGHNT and CDR2 YYREEE (reference sequence). The CDR3 spans 13 residues. V lost 4 bases, J lost 3 bases, and 3 bases stayed unmatched. The CDR3 spells CASSRDSEETQYF. CDR3 in DNA: TGTGCCAGCAGCCGGGACAGCGAAGAGACCCAGTACTTC.

V usage is TRBV4-2 and J usage is TRBJ1-4; D gene ambiguous. The CDR3 runs 15 residues. Per germline, CDR1 LGHNA and CDR2 YNFKEQ. Trimming stripped 6 bases from V and 3 bases from J, with 14 bases between. CDR3 amino acids: CASRESHQANEKLFF. CDR3 nucleotides: TGTGCCAGCAGGGAATCGCACCAGGCTAATGAAAAACTGTTTTTT.

The chain carries TRBV18 and TRBJ2-7; D remains unclear. The CDR3 runs 15 residues. V was pared by 3 bases and J by 0 bases, with 12 bases between. Per the germline V gene, CDR1 is KGHSH and CDR2 is LQKENI. The CDR3 DNA reads TGTGCCAGCTCACCGTCAGAAATTAGCTCCTACGAGCAGTACTTC. The encoded protein is CASSPSEISSYEQYF.

The chain couples TRBV2 to TRBJ1-5; D may be TRBD1 (5 bases). V dropped 4 bases and J dropped 6 bases, with 13 bases sitting between them. Germline V CDR1 and CDR2: SNHLY, FYNNEI. This CDR3 is 14 amino acids long. The CDR3 is CASSVMGQGQPQHF. DNA of the CDR3: TGTGCCAGCAGTGTGATGGGGCAGGGTCAGCCCCAGCATTTT.

The chain employs TRBV13 and TRBJ2-2; TRBD1 matches 8 bases. The CDR3 sequence is 16 residues long. The V segment lost 3 bases and the J segment 2 bases; nucleotides outside the gene matches: 5. Per the germline V gene, CDR1 is PRHDT and CDR2 is FYEKMQ (reference sequence). The CDR3 protein is CASSFNRGANTGELFF. CDR3 bases: TGTGCCAGCAGCTTTAACAGGGGGGCCAACACCGGGGAGCTGTTTTTT.

The chain couples TRBV6-1 to TRBJ2-7; D ambiguous. The V and J ends lost 0 bases and 2 bases respectively, with 14 bases between them. The CDR3 loop spans 16 amino acids. Germline V gives CDR1 MNHNS, CDR2 SASEGT. In DNA form, the CDR3 reads TGTGCCAGCAGTGAAGCCCAAGGCAGGCTAGCCTACGAGCAGTACTTC. It is translated as CASSEAQGRLAYEQYF.

The chain is built from TRBV5-1 and TRBJ1-2; maybe TRBD1 (5 bases). Trimming left V 0 bases short and J 4 bases short, with 10 bases between. Germline-derived CDR1 and CDR2 are SGHRS and YFSETQ. The CDR3 totals 14 residues. The CDR3 is CASSLEGTGYGYTF. The CDR3 DNA follows: TGCGCCAGCAGCTTGGAGGGGACGGGCTATGGCTACACCTTC.

The rearrangement uses TRBV6-1 and TRBJ1-1, with a weak D call TRBD1 (6 bases). Trimming removed 4 bases at V and 3 bases at J, with 9 bases between. CDR3 length: 13 residues. Germline CDR1 MNHNS, CDR2 SASEGT. The CDR3 nucleotides read TGTGCCAGCAGTGTACAGGGTGACACTGAAGCTTTCTTT. This gives the protein CASSVQGDTEAFF.

This clone was detected only once. The chain employs TRBV10-3 and TRBJ1-2; D is possibly TRBD1 (5 bases). CDR3 length equals 13 residues. Trimming shortened V by 2 bases and J by 2 bases, and 6 bases separated the two germline ends. From germline, CDR1 is ENHRY and CDR2 SYGVKD. The CDR3 region has the DNA TGTGCCATCAGTGAGCGGGGGAACTATGGCTACACCTTC. This encodes CAISERGNYGYTF.

The chain recombines TRBV5-8 with TRBJ1-2; 8 bases fit TRBD1. The V segment lost 4 bases and the J segment 4 bases; nucleotides outside the gene matches: 9. Germline V CDR1 and CDR2: SGHTS, YDEGEE. There are 15 residues in the CDR3. In nucleotides, the CDR3 is TGTGCCAGCAGCCCTCAAGGACAGGGAGGCTATGGCTACACCTTC. It yields the protein CASSPQGQGGYGYTF.

V is TRBV5-1 and J is TRBJ2-1; TRBD2 matches 7 bases. This CDR3 region has 15 residues. Germline V gene sequence: CDR1 SGHRS, CDR2 YFSETQ. Trimming at V came to 2 bases and at J to 7 bases, leaving 9 bases not matched to a gene. The CDR3 bases are TGCGCCAGCAGCTTAAACTCCGGGACTAAAAATGAGCAGTTCTTC. Residues: CASSLNSGTKNEQFF. The full variable domain, its missing parts supplied by reference TRBV5-1 and TRBJ2-1, is KAGVTQTPRYLIKTRGQQVTLSCSPISGHRSVSWYQQTPGQGLQFLFEYFSETQRNKGNFPGRFSGRQFSNSRSEMNVSTLELGDSALYLCASSLNSGTKNEQFFGPGTRLTVL.